The TCR beta chain described here comes from a study of T cells after yellow fever vaccination. Study results and limitations: Post-booster repertoires again held most primary-vaccination clones (roughly 95% CD4, roughly 90% CD8). Abundant clonotypes from the bulk population could have been carried over as contaminants into FACS-sorted repertoires.

This clonotype was found a few times. The antigen is not known. From the 5' RACE reads, TCRdb called clonotypes with MiXCR, one entry per CDR3 protein. The table shows 170,000 or so distinct CDR3 sequences, with over 7% occurring only once. The sequence was collected from a young man who received the YFV17D yellow fever vaccine. This material consisted of CD8+ T cells sorted from PBMCs, taken 45 days after the yellow fever booster vaccination.

In DNA, the CDR3 is TGTGCCAGCAGTTCCGGAAGGGCAGATACGCAGTATTTT. It specifies CASSSGRADTQYF. The rearrangement joins TRBV6-5 to TRBJ2-3; D gene unclear. The CDR3 contains 13 residues. CDR1 is MNHEY and CDR2 is SVGAGI in the germline V gene. Deletions cut 4 bases from V and 4 bases from J, with 9 bases between.